Following are 30 T cell receptor beta chains from one sample sequenced in a study of vaccination and CD4 T cells after COVID-19. No antigen has been assigned to these receptors. The Oncomine TCR Beta short-read assay sequenced DNA from cultured CD4+ T cells. MiXCR, applied by TCRdb to the PCR reads, yields one record per CDR3 protein. The repertoire holds under 25,000 distinct CDR3 sequences, with about three quarters as singletons. As for treatment: approximately nine-day PBMC culture with coronavirus spike peptide pools or control peptides (ViraFEST assay). This specimen consisted of CD4+ T cells from blood, cultured in vitro, obtained after SARS-CoV-2 vaccination. All receptors derive from a human donor who received a COVID-19 vaccine.

The rearrangement joins TRBV20-1 to TRBJ1-1, with 11 bases identical to TRBD1. Germline loops: CDR1 DFQATT, CDR2 SNEGSKA (reference sequence). Trimming at V came to 6 bases and at J to 5 bases, leaving 11 bases not matched to a gene. This CDR3 is 15 amino acids long. CDR3: CSAKKPGQGGTEAFF. CDR3 in DNA: TGCAGTGCCAAGAAGCCGGGACAGGGGGGGACTGAAGCTTTCTTT.

This clonotype was seen a handful of times. The chain has TRBV19 and TRBJ1-6; D is perhaps TRBD1 (5 bases). V was shortened by 5 bases and J by 7 bases, with 21 bases between the two germline ends. Germline loops: CDR1 LNHDA, CDR2 SQIVND (reference sequence). There are 17 residues in the CDR3. This chain's CDR3 is CASSDPGTGRFNSPLHF. DNA of the CDR3: TGTGCCAGTAGTGACCCGGGAACGGGACGCTTCAATTCACCCCTCCACTTT.

This chain links TRBV9 with TRBJ1-2; 9 positions agree with TRBD1. The germline gives CDR1 SGDLS, CDR2 YYNGEE. V was clipped by 3 bases and J by 2 bases; unmatched bases: 17. The CDR3 has 19 residues. The CDR3 nucleotides read TGTGCCAGCAGCGCCGCTGCCGGGACAGGGCGGAGATTCAACTATGGCTACACCTTC. Encoded protein: CASSAAAGTGRRFNYGYTF.

The gene calls are TRBV15 and TRBJ1-1; D uncertain. Trimming shortened V by 7 bases and J by 3 bases, and 21 bases separated the two germline ends. Germline CDR1 and CDR2: LNHNV and YYDKDF (reference sequence). The CDR3 runs to 16 residues. CDR3 region: CATKLEMIGPDTEAFF. The CDR3 nucleotides read TGTGCCACCAAGTTAGAGATGATCGGCCCAGACACTGAAGCTTTCTTT.

This clonotype appeared once. V is TRBV5-1 and J is TRBJ1-1; 8 bases agree with TRBD1. V lost 0 bases, J lost 4 bases, and 11 bases stayed unmatched. The CDR3 is 17 residues long. The germline V gene has CDR1 SGHRS and CDR2 YFSETQ. CDR3 bases: TGCGCCAGCAGCTTGGGCCCTATAGGACAGGGTTTCACTGAAGCTTTCTTT. Amino acid sequence: CASSLGPIGQGFTEAFF.

A few counts support this clonotype. The chain's CDR3 is CASIFRRGKHYYGYTF. The CDR3, as DNA: TGTGCCAGCATCTTCAGAAGGGGGAAACACTACTATGGCTACACCTTC. The chain employs TRBV6-1 and TRBJ1-2, with a weak D call TRBD1 (6 bases). V lost 7 bases, J lost 3 bases, and 21 bases lay in between. Germline-derived CDR1 and CDR2 are MNHNS and SASEGT. There are 16 residues in the CDR3.

V is TRBV10-3 and J is TRBJ1-2; D gene unclear. Per the germline V gene, CDR1 is ENHRY and CDR2 is SYGVKD. Trimming removed 8 bases at V and 4 bases at J, with 11 bases between. The CDR3 consists of 12 residues. CDR3 nucleotides: TGTGCCATCGGAGGGTACGGCTATGGCTACACCTTC. It codes for CAIGGYGYGYTF.

V usage is TRBV3-1 and J usage is TRBJ1-2, with D tentatively TRBD1 (6 bases). The CDR3 is 13 residues long. The germline V gene encodes CDR1 LGHDT and CDR2 YNNKEL (reference sequence). Trimming removed 3 bases at V and 6 bases at J, with 11 bases between. CDR3 amino acids: CASSQYRDDGYTF. The CDR3 DNA reads TGTGCCAGCAGCCAGTACAGGGATGATGGCTACACCTTC.

The chain is built from TRBV6-1 and TRBJ2-3, with TRBD2 matching 11 bases. CDR1 and CDR2 from the germline V gene are MNHNS and SASEGT. This CDR3 has 17 amino acids. The trim removed 6 bases at V and 1 base at J, leaving 9 bases unmatched. For the CDR3, the DNA is TGTGCCAGCAGCGGCCCGACTAGCGGGGAACGCACAGATACGCAGTATTTT. As protein: CASSGPTSGERTDTQYF.

The chain joins TRBV6-2 or TRBV6-3 to TRBJ2-6; 7 bases map to TRBD1. The V and J ends lost 6 bases and 3 bases, in that order; junction bases with no gene match: 5. The CDR3 consists of 15 residues. CDR1 and CDR2 from the germline V gene are MNHEY and SVGEGT. The CDR3 coding sequence is TGTGCCAGCAGCTATAGGGGGCTTGGGGCCAACGTCCTGACTTTC. Its protein product is CASSYRGLGANVLTF.

This clonotype was seen a few times. The chain has TRBV6-1 and TRBJ2-5; 12 bases align to TRBD2. Germline V gene sequence: CDR1 MNHNS, CDR2 SASEGT. J was trimmed by 7 bases and V by 4 bases; bases with no gene match: 7. The CDR3 runs to 15 residues. DNA of the CDR3: TGTGCCAGCAGTGCGCCTAGCGGGGGGGCGGGGACCCAGTACTTC. Amino acid sequence: CASSAPSGGAGTQYF.

V gene TRBV7-9 combines with J gene TRBJ1-5; 10 bases are a match to TRBD1. The ends lost 5 bases at V and 6 bases at J; junction bases unmatched: 7. The CDR3 extends over 15 amino acids. Germline CDR1 SEHNR, CDR2 FQNEAQ (reference sequence). CDR3 sequence reads: CASSHGQGESQPQHF. The DNA of the CDR3 is TGTGCCAGCAGCCACGGACAGGGGGAGAGTCAGCCCCAGCATTTT. Variable domain in full (rest from reference TRBV7-9 and TRBJ1-5): DTGVSQNPRHKITKRGQNVTFRCDPISEHNRLYWYRQTLGQGPEFLTYFQNEAQLEKSRLLSDRFSAERPKGSFSTLEIQRTEQGDSAMYLCASSHGQGESQPQHFGDGTRLSIL.

By share, this clonotype counts as large. V gene TRBV6-1 combines with J gene TRBJ1-2, with TRBD1 as a possible D gene (6 bases). Germline loops: CDR1 MNHNS, CDR2 SASEGT. The length of the CDR3 is 14 residues. Trimming took 1 base from V and 7 from J, leaving 13 bases between them. CDR3 sequence reads: CASSEGVGGFGYTF. The CDR3 coding sequence is TGTGCCAGCAGTGAAGGAGTAGGGGGATTTGGCTACACCTTC.

This chain connects TRBV30 to TRBJ1-5, with D tentatively TRBD1 (6 bases). Looked up from germline, CDR1 is GTSNPN and CDR2 is SVGIG (reference sequence). The CDR3 sequence is 13 residues long. The V end was cut by 0 bases, the J end by 5 bases, with 8 bases between. CDR3 region: CAWSVGGHQPQHF. CDR3 coding DNA: TGTGCCTGGAGTGTAGGGGGTCATCAGCCCCAGCATTTT.

As for this clonotype: The junction departs from the called germline gene at one end, perhaps through a read error. The J gene is TRBJ2-3, the V gene TRBV5-1, with TRBD1 matching 12 bases. In germline, CDR1 is SGHRS, CDR2 YFSETQ. This CDR3 is built from 16 residues. In DNA, the CDR3 is TGCGCCAACAGCCAGGGACAGGGGGCGGGCACAGATACGCAGTATTTT. Its translation is CANSQGQGAGTDTQYF.

The chain links TRBV2 to TRBJ1-6, with D possibly matching TRBD1 (6 bases). Per germline, CDR1 SNHLY and CDR2 FYNNEI. CDR3 length: 19 residues. V was clipped by 0 bases and J by 1 base, with 16 bases between them. CDR3 bases: TGTGCCAGCAGTGAAGCGCTAGGGGGGGCAGGTTCCTATAATTCACCCCTCCACTTT. It is translated as CASSEALGGAGSYNSPLHF.

The rearrangement links TRBV19 to TRBJ1-2; TRBD1 aligns across 8 bases. The J segment lost 5 bases and the V segment lost 5 bases, leaving 10 bases of the junction unmatched. The CDR3 extends over 15 amino acids. Germline CDR1 and CDR2: LNHDA and SQIVND (reference sequence). In nucleotides, the CDR3 is TGTGCCAGTAGTTCGGGACAGGAGAACTTATATGGCTACACCTTC. This encodes CASSSGQENLYGYTF.

J is TRBJ1-1 and V is TRBV5-1; 8 bases line up with TRBD1. CDR1 and CDR2 (germline): SGHRS, YFSETQ. The CDR3 contains 15 residues. Trimming removed 4 bases from V and 3 bases from J; junction bases left unmatched: 8. Here the CDR3 reads CASSPRTGLDTEAFF. In DNA form, the CDR3 reads TGCGCCAGCAGCCCAAGGACAGGGTTAGACACTGAAGCTTTCTTT.

The chain is built from TRBV30 and TRBJ2-3; TRBD1 matches at 8 bases. The CDR3 is 15 amino acids. J lost 2 bases, V lost 2 bases, and 6 bases had no gene match. CDR1 and CDR2 from the germline V gene are GTSNPN and SVGIG (reference sequence). CDR3 amino acids: CAWSPGQGLTDTQYF. In nucleotides, the CDR3 is TGTGCCTGGAGTCCCGGACAGGGACTCACAGATACGCAGTATTTT. Combining the CDR3 with reference TRBV30 and TRBJ2-3 gives the whole variable domain SQTIHQWPATLVQPVGSPLSLECTVEGTSNPNLYWYRQAAGRGLQLLFYSVGIGQISSEVPQNLSASRPQDRQFILSSKKLLLSDSGFYLCAWSPGQGLTDTQYFGPGTRLTVL.

The chain links TRBV6-5 to TRBJ1-1; D unresolved. From germline, CDR1 is MNHEY and CDR2 SVGAGI. The CDR3 has 14 amino acids. V lost 2 bases and J lost 1, with 8 bases in between. The CDR3 loop is CASSYGTRNTEAFF. For the CDR3, the DNA is TGTGCCAGCAGTTACGGCACGAGGAACACTGAAGCTTTCTTT.

The rearrangement uses TRBV20-1 and TRBJ1-5, with 9 bases matching TRBD1. Germline lookup yields CDR1 DFQATT and CDR2 SNEGSKA (reference sequence). The CDR3 has 16 residues. V was clipped by 3 bases and J by 6 bases; unmatched bases: 12. CDR3 sequence (DNA): TGCAGTGCTAGTAGTATTTCGGGACAGGGCGGTCAGCCCCAGCATTTT. Protein: CSASSISGQGGQPQHF.

This clonotype is categorized as medium-sized. The chain links TRBV5-4 to TRBJ2-5, with 11 bases identical to TRBD2. The trim removed 4 bases at V and 2 bases at J, leaving 13 bases unmatched. Germline assignment: CDR1 SGHNT and CDR2 YYREEE (reference sequence). This CDR3 contains 18 residues. CDR3 sequence (DNA): TGTGCCAGCAGCCTCCTTAGGGTAGCGGGGGGGCGGCAAGAGACCCAGTACTTC. It specifies CASSLLRVAGGRQETQYF.

V gene TRBV10-3 combines with J gene TRBJ2-5; the match to TRBD2 covers 14 bases. This CDR3 has 16 residues. Germline CDR1 and CDR2: ENHRY and SYGVKD. V lost 4 bases and J lost 4; bases outside the gene matches: 5. The CDR3, as DNA: TGTGCCATCAGTGCCACCGGGACTAGCGGGGGAGAGACCCAGTACTTC. This translates into CAISATGTSGGETQYF.

The V call is TRBV15, the J call TRBJ1-5; no definite D call. Trimming took off 3 bases at V and 4 bases at J, with 7 bases between the two ends. CDR1 and CDR2 from the germline V gene are LNHNV and YYDKDF (reference sequence). CDR3 length: 13 residues. The CDR3 sequence: CATSSRWNQPQHF. The CDR3 DNA follows: TGTGCCACCAGCAGCCGGTGGAATCAGCCCCAGCATTTT.

The V and J genes are TRBV6-5 and TRBJ1-2; 7 bases fit TRBD1. V trimming: 1 base; J trimming: 5 bases; junction bases outside the gene matches: 13. CDR3 length: 17 residues. Germline lookup yields CDR1 MNHEY and CDR2 SVGAGI. CDR3 protein: CASSYLQGGKEVYGYTF. The DNA for the CDR3 is TGTGCCAGCAGTTACTTGCAGGGGGGGAAGGAGGTTTATGGCTACACCTTC.

This chain joins TRBV6-5 and TRBJ1-5; D remains ambiguous. The CDR3 consists of 13 residues. Trimming stripped 2 bases from V and 0 bases from J, with 2 bases between. Germline CDR1 is MNHEY and CDR2 is SVGAGI. The CDR3 bases are TGTGCCAGCAGTTACGGTAGCAATCAGCCCCAGCATTTT. Encoded protein: CASSYGSNQPQHF.

V is TRBV19 and J is TRBJ2-7; D ambiguous. Trimming cost V 1 base and J 3 bases, with 10 bases left between them. The germline V gene has CDR1 LNHDA and CDR2 SQIVND (reference sequence). This CDR3 has 14 residues. Written as DNA, the CDR3 is TGTGCCAGTAGTATAGCCTTGGGTTTCTACGAGCAGTACTTC. It codes for CASSIALGFYEQYF.

The chain employs TRBV19 and TRBJ2-7; a weak D match, TRBD1 (5 bases). This CDR3 is built from 16 residues. CDR1 and CDR2 (germline): LNHDA, SQIVND (reference sequence). V lost 5 bases, J lost 0 bases, and 17 bases lay in between. The CDR3 protein is CASSQNSGIGSYEQYF. The DNA of the CDR3 is TGTGCCAGTAGTCAAAACTCAGGGATTGGCTCCTACGAGCAGTACTTC. Full variable domain (remainder filled in from reference TRBV19 and TRBJ2-7): DGGITQSPKYLFRKEGQNVTLSCEQNLNHDAMYWYRQDPGQGLRLIYYSQIVNDFQKGDIAEGYSVSREKKESFPLTVTSAQKNPTAFYLCASSQNSGIGSYEQYFGPGTRLTVT.

This clonotype was detected once. CDR3: CASSENRMNTEAFF. The CDR3 coding sequence is TGTGCCAGCAGTGAAAACAGGATGAACACTGAAGCTTTCTTT. The chain recombines TRBV6-1 with TRBJ1-1; a weak D match, TRBD1 (5 bases). The CDR3 spans 14 residues. In germline, CDR1 is MNHNS, CDR2 SASEGT. Trimming cost V 2 bases and J 0 bases, with 7 bases left between them.

This clonotype was found a few times. The V and J genes are TRBV6-1 and TRBJ1-3, with TRBD1 matching over 12 bases. Germline V gene sequence: CDR1 MNHNS, CDR2 SASEGT. The V segment lost 6 bases and the J segment 3 bases; nucleotides outside the gene matches: 12. The CDR3 has 18 amino acids. The CDR3 bases are TGTGCCAGCAGACCTTCGGGACAGGGGGCGAAGGTTGGAAACACCATATATTTT. The encoded protein is CASRPSGQGAKVGNTIYF.